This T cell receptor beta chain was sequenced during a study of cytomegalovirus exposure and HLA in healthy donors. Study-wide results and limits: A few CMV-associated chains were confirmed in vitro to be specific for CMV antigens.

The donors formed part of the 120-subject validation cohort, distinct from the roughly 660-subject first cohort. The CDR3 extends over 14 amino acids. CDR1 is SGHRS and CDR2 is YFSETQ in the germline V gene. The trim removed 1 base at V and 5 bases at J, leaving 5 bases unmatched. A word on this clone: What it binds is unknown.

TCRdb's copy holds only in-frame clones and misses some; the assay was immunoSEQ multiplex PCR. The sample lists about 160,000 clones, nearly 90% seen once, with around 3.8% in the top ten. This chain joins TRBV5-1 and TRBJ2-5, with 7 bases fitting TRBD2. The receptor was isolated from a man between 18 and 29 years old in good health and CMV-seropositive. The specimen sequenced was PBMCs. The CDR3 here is CASSLPLAIETQYF. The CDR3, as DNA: TGCGCCAGCAGCTTGCCACTAGCGATCGAGACCCAGTACTTC.